The present T cell receptor (beta chain) was sequenced within a study of TIL therapy for anti-PD-1-resistant metastatic lung cancer. In the study overall: Half of patients were current or former smokers.

This clone was found a few times. Time point denoted: pre-treatment sample, taken before nivolumab and TIL therapy. The V and J ends lost 4 bases and 7 bases respectively, with 22 bases between them. This CDR3 has 16 amino acids. Germline assignment: CDR1 MNHEY and CDR2 SVGAGI. Sequencing used immunoSEQ v3. Sequencing depth was about 2 million read pairs for survey level, 5-6 million for deep. The method was immunoSEQ multiplex PCR; TCRdb's version includes in-frame clones alone and lacks a portion of them. The table records tens of thousands of clones, about 73% of them present only once. The material sequenced was blood, taken at baseline. The genes are TRBV6-5 and TRBJ1-2; D not resolved. This sequence originates from a person between 30 and 80 years old with non-small cell lung cancer. This chain's CDR3 is CASSLSPSSTSLGYTF. CDR3 coding DNA: TGTGCCAGCAGTTTATCCCCTTCCTCGACCTCTCTTGGCTACACCTTC.